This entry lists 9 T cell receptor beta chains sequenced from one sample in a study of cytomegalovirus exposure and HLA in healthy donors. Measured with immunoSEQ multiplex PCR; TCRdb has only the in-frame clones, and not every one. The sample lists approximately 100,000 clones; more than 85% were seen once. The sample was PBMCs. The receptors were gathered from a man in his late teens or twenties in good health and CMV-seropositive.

The CDR3 coding sequence is TGTGCCAGCAGCCCAACACCGGACGGGGAAGAGACCCAGTACTTC. Protein: CASSPTPDGEETQYF. The chain has TRBV13 and TRBJ2-5; maybe TRBD2 (5 bases). Looked up from germline, CDR1 is PRHDT and CDR2 is FYEKMQ (reference sequence). This CDR3 is built from 15 residues. Trimming removed 5 bases from V and 3 bases from J, with 16 bases in between.

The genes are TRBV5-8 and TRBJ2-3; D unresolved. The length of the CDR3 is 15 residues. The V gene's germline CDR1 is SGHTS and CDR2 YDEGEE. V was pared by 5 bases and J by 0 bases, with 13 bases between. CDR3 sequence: CASRLLGQSTDTQYF. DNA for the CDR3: TGTGCCAGCAGGCTTCTGGGCCAAAGCACAGATACGCAGTATTTT. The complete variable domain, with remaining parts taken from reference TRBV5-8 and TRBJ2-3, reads EAGVTQSPTHLIKTRGQQATLRCSPISGHTSVYWYQQALGLGLQFLLWYDEGEERNRGNFPPRFSGRQFPNYSSELNVNALELEDSALYLCASRLLGQSTDTQYFGPGTRLTVL.

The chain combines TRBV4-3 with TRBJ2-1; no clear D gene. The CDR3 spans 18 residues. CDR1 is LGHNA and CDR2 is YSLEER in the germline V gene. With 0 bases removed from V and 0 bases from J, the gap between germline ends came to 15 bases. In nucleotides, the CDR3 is TGCGCCAGCAGCCAAGATAGCTCGAAGCTTAGCTCCTACAATGAGCAGTTCTTC. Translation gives CASSQDSSKLSSYNEQFF.

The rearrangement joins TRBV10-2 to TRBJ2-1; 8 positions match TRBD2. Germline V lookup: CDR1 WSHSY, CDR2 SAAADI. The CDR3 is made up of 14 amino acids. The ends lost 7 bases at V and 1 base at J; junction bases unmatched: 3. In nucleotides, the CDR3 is TGCGCCAGCACAGAGCGGGAGTCCTACAATGAGCAGTTCTTC. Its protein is CASTERESYNEQFF.

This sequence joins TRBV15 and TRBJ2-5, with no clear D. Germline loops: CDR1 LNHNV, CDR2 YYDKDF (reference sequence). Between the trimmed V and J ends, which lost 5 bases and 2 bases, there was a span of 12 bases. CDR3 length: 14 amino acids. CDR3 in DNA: TGTGCCACCAGCCTAGGCGACTGGCAAGAGACCCAGTACTTC. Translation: CATSLGDWQETQYF.

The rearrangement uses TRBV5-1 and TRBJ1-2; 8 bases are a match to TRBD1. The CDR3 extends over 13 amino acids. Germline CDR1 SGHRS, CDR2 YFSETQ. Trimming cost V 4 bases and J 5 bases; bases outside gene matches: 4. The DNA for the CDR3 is TGCGCCAGCAGCGCGGGACAGGAGTATGGCTACACCTTC. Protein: CASSAGQEYGYTF.

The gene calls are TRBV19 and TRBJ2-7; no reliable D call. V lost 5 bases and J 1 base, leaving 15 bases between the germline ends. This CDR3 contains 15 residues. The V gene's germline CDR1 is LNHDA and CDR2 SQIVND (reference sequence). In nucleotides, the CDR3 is TGTGCCAGTAGTCAGTATGCTGTAACATCCTACGAGCAGTACTTC. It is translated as CASSQYAVTSYEQYF.

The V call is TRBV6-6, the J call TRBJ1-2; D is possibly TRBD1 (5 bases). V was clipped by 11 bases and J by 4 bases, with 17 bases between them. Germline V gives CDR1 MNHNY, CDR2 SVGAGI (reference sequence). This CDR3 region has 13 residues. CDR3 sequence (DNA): TGTGCCTCTATGTCAGGGCGCCCCTATGGCTACACCTTC. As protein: CASMSGRPYGYTF.

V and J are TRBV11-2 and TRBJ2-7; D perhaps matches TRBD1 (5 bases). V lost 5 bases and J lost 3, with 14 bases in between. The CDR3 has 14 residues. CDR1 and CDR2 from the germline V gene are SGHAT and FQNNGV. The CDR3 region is CASSPDRDFYEQYF. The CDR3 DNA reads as TGTGCCAGCAGCCCAGACAGAGATTTCTACGAGCAGTACTTC.